The 27 T cell receptor beta chains given below trace back to one sample, sequenced in a study of blood T cells in healthy people across ages. For the second PCR, which ran for roughly 7 to 11 cycles, a sample-barcoded 5' primer and a J-beta primer mix were used. TCRdb reanalysed the 5' RACE reads using MiXCR and keeps one entry per CDR3 protein. The sample yields around 900,000 distinct CDR3 sequences, roughly 51% seen once. Sequenced input: blood. All receptors come from an older woman in good health.

The CDR3 sequence is CASRRDLSGELFF. CDR3 DNA: TGTGCCAGCAGACGGGACCTATCCGGGGAGCTGTTTTTT. The genes are TRBV6-5 and TRBJ2-2; D possibly uses TRBD1 or TRBD2 (5 bases each). V gave up 6 bases and J gave up 6 bases, with 11 bases separating them. Germline V CDR1 and CDR2: MNHEY, SVGAGI. CDR3 size: 13 residues.

This chain joins TRBV29-1 and TRBJ2-2; D unclear. The CDR3 runs 13 residues. Trimming removed 4 bases at V and 1 base at J, with 7 bases between. CDR1 is SQVTM, CDR2 ANQGSEA, per germline. CDR3 region: CSVGRMNTGELFF. As DNA, the CDR3 is TGCAGCGTTGGAAGGATGAACACCGGGGAGCTGTTTTTT.

The chain carries TRBV4-1 and TRBJ2-5, with D perhaps TRBD2 (6 bases). This CDR3 is built from 14 residues. Germline V lookup: CDR1 MGHRA, CDR2 YSYEKL. Trimming took off 0 bases at V and 12 bases at J, with 17 bases between the two ends. The CDR3 protein is CASSQDGRKEGKYF. CDR3 bases: TGCGCCAGCAGCCAAGACGGCCGTAAGGAGGGAAAGTACTTC.

The chain has TRBV12-3 or TRBV12-4 and TRBJ2-7, with 7 bases that match TRBD1. This CDR3 is 14 amino acids long. J was trimmed by 1 base and V by 5 bases; bases with no gene match: 5. The CDR3 DNA sequence: TGTGCCAGCAGTCCGGACAGGCTGTCCTACGAGCAGTACTTC. It is translated as CASSPDRLSYEQYF.

The chain links TRBV7-6 to TRBJ2-7; D is perhaps TRBD1 (5 bases). The germline V and J ends were trimmed by 5 bases and 0 bases, with 8 bases remaining between them. The CDR3 is made up of 13 amino acids. Germline assignment: CDR1 SGHVS and CDR2 FNYEAQ. The CDR3 bases are TGTGCCAGCAGCACGACAGACTCCTACGAGCAGTACTTC. It encodes CASSTTDSYEQYF.

This clonotype was seen a handful of times. V is TRBV29-1 and J is TRBJ2-7, with 7 bases identical to TRBD2. Looked up from germline, CDR1 is SQVTM and CDR2 is ANQGSEA. The CDR3 has 13 amino acids. The trim removed 6 bases at V and 5 bases at J, leaving 10 bases unmatched. The CDR3 here is CSVGGLEIDEQYF. The CDR3 coding sequence is TGCAGCGTGGGCGGACTAGAAATCGACGAGCAGTACTTC.

Worth noting for this clonotype: The DNA is left out, because the CDR3 cannot be placed on it with certainty; the CDR3 is given as TCRdb lists it. This chain uses TRBV21-1 with TRBJ2-1. TRBV21-1 is annotated as a pseudogene. With termini counted, the CDR3 has 17 amino acids. This CDR3 reads CASSKVKGKYPCNEQFF.

About this clonotype: A read error may account for a junction end that differs from germline. The chain couples TRBV29-1 to TRBJ1-2; TRBD1 is a possible D gene (6 bases). The CDR3 contains 13 residues. Germline loops: CDR1 SQVTM, CDR2 ANQGSEA. CDR3 protein: CNVELSTGRGYTF. In DNA, the CDR3 is TGCAACGTTGAACTTTCGACAGGTCGAGGCTACACCTTC.

This clonotype turned up a few times. The rearrangement joins TRBV5-1 to TRBJ2-5, with 9 bases matching TRBD2. J gave up 3 bases and V 0 bases, and 6 bases lay outside the gene matches. Germline lookup yields CDR1 SGHRS and CDR2 YFSETQ. The CDR3 is 16 amino acids. The CDR3 region has the DNA TGCGCCAGCAGCTTGGGTGATATAGCGGGAGAAGAGACCCAGTACTTC. It translates to CASSLGDIAGEETQYF. The whole variable domain, remainder taken from reference TRBV5-1 and TRBJ2-5, is KAGVTQTPRYLIKTRGQQVTLSCSPISGHRSVSWYQQTPGQGLQFLFEYFSETQRNKGNFPGRFSGRQFSNSRSEMNVSTLELGDSALYLCASSLGDIAGEETQYFGPGTRLLVL.

The chain joins TRBV27 to TRBJ1-1; perhaps TRBD1 as D (5 bases). The CDR3 loop spans 13 amino acids. V lost 2 bases and J lost 5, with 9 bases in between. From germline, CDR1 is MNHEY and CDR2 SMNVEV (reference sequence). The CDR3 bases are TGTGCCAGCAGTTTAGTAGGGGAGACTGAAGCTTTCTTT. This codes for CASSLVGETEAFF.

This clonotype has more than one count but fewer than ten. CDR3 loop: CASSLWGNSNQPQHF. In DNA, the CDR3 is TGCGCCAGCAGCTTGTGGGGCAATAGCAATCAGCCCCAGCATTTT. The chain recombines TRBV5-1 with TRBJ1-5, with a tentative D call TRBD1 (5 bases). The CDR3 is 15 amino acids. Trimming shortened V by 1 base and J by 0 bases, and 8 bases separated the two germline ends. Germline V gives CDR1 SGHRS, CDR2 YFSETQ.

CDR3 in amino acids: CASSPRALRNYGYTF. CDR3 nucleotide sequence: TGTGCCAGCAGTCCCCGGGCCCTACGTAACTATGGCTACACCTTC. The rearrangement joins TRBV2 to TRBJ1-2, with D uncertain. Trimming removed 5 bases at V and 1 base at J, with 14 bases between. In germline, CDR1 is SNHLY, CDR2 FYNNEI. CDR3 length: 15 residues.

The table lists this clonotype with a count of one. The chain uses TRBV15 and TRBJ2-7; perhaps TRBD2 as D (6 bases). Germline loops: CDR1 LNHNV, CDR2 YYDKDF (reference sequence). This CDR3 region has 18 residues. The V end lost 0 bases, the J end lost 5 bases, and 23 bases lay between the germline ends. The CDR3 region is CATSRERLTGGPRNEQYF. CDR3 nucleotides: TGTGCCACCAGCAGAGAGCGACTCACCGGAGGGCCGCGGAACGAGCAGTACTTC.

The chain employs TRBV12-3 or TRBV12-4 and TRBJ1-6; 7 positions match TRBD1. The CDR3 has 14 amino acids. V was clipped by 5 bases and J by 7 bases; unmatched bases: 5. The CDR3 protein is CASSLTGINSPLHF. CDR3 nucleotide sequence: TGTGCCAGCAGTCTGACAGGGATCAATTCACCCCTCCACTTT.

This clonotype was seen more than once but under ten times. This chain links TRBV29-1 with TRBJ2-3; 10 bases are a match to TRBD1. Trimming took 6 bases from V and 4 from J; bases not matched to a gene: 4. There are 13 residues in the CDR3. From germline, CDR1 is SQVTM and CDR2 ANQGSEA. As DNA, the CDR3 is TGCAGCGTAGACAGGGGGCAGGCAGATACGCAGTATTTT. Amino acids: CSVDRGQADTQYF.

This rearrangement joins TRBV20-1 to TRBJ2-7; TRBD1 matches 8 bases. The germline CDR1 and CDR2 sequences are DFQATT and SNEGSKA (reference sequence). With 6 bases clipped from V and 10 bases from J, the junction kept 8 bases outside the gene matches. The CDR3 extends over 11 amino acids. In DNA, the CDR3 is TGCAGTGCAGGGACAGGCGGTTTTCAGTACTTC. This translates into CSAGTGGFQYF.

The V gene is TRBV20-1, the J gene TRBJ2-1; tentative D call: TRBD2 (6 bases). V was cut by 6 bases and J by 4 bases, with 10 bases left in between. This CDR3 spans 12 amino acids. Germline V gene lookup returns CDR1 DFQATT and CDR2 SNEGSKA (reference sequence). CDR3: CSATSWYNEQFF. The CDR3 region has the DNA TGCAGTGCCACTAGCTGGTACAATGAGCAGTTCTTC.

The chain uses TRBV29-1 and TRBJ2-1; 9 bases are a match to TRBD1. The germline V gene encodes CDR1 SQVTM and CDR2 ANQGSEA. The CDR3 runs 17 residues. Losses at the gene ends were 0 bases for V and 13 bases for J; bases not matched to a gene: 19. For the CDR3, the DNA is TGCAGCGTTGAAGATTGGGGACAGGGTCTAGAGAGGGAGACCCAGTTCTTC. It is translated as CSVEDWGQGLERETQFF.

Here the CDR3 reads CAISSPAGGPGNEQFF. Written as DNA, the CDR3 is TGTGCCATCAGTTCACCAGCGGGAGGGCCTGGGAATGAGCAGTTCTTC. J is TRBJ2-1 and V is TRBV10-3; the match to TRBD2 covers 10 bases. The CDR3 is 16 amino acids. Trimming at V came to 5 bases and at J to 7 bases, leaving 11 bases not matched to a gene. Germline lookup yields CDR1 ENHRY and CDR2 SYGVKD.

This chain connects TRBV20-1 to TRBJ2-3; TRBD2 matches 14 bases. Per germline, CDR1 DFQATT and CDR2 SNEGSKA (reference sequence). This CDR3 has 16 residues. The V and J ends lost 6 bases and 3 bases, in that order; junction bases with no gene match: 8. CDR3 nucleotide sequence: TGCAGTGCCGGCTGGACTAGCGGGAGGTCGACAGATACGCAGTATTTT. Its translation: CSAGWTSGRSTDTQYF.

J is TRBJ2-7 and V is TRBV4-2; D is unclear. The V gene's germline CDR1 is LGHNA and CDR2 YNFKEQ. V lost 0 bases to trimming and J lost 2 bases, with 11 bases between them. The CDR3 totals 15 residues. The DNA for the CDR3 is TGTGCCAGCAGCCAAGATCCCAGGAACCCCTACGAGCAGTACTTC. This gives the protein CASSQDPRNPYEQYF.

This clonotype was detected only a few times. The chain recombines TRBV11-2 with TRBJ2-5; the D gene is possibly TRBD1 (5 bases). The germline V gene has CDR1 SGHAT and CDR2 FQNNGV. This CDR3 spans 15 amino acids. V shed 2 bases and J shed 4 bases, with 14 bases lying between them. The CDR3 sequence: CASSLLPGSTETQYF. The CDR3 region has the DNA TGTGCCAGCAGCTTACTGCCAGGGTCAACAGAGACCCAGTACTTC.

With respect to this clonotype: Compared with germline, one end of the junction differs, possibly owing to a read error. The J gene is TRBJ1-5, the V gene TRBV3-1; D gene unclear. There are 13 residues in the CDR3. Germline V gives CDR1 LGHDT, CDR2 YNNKEL (reference sequence). CDR3 nucleotide sequence: TGTGCCAGCAGCCAAAAAGGAGGTCAGCTCCAGCATTTT. Its protein is CASSQKGGQLQHF.

A few counts support this clonotype. J is TRBJ2-7 and V is TRBV4-1; D not certain. The ends were cut back, 5 bases at V and 5 bases at J, with 19 bases in the middle. CDR1 is MGHRA and CDR2 is YSYEKL in the germline V gene. The CDR3 is 15 amino acids. CDR3 loop: CASSLSPVMPNEQYF. CDR3 coding DNA: TGCGCCAGCAGCTTATCTCCCGTTATGCCCAACGAGCAGTACTTC.

The gene calls are TRBV28 and TRBJ1-2; unclear D gene. The CDR3 contains 14 residues. Germline CDR1 is MDHEN and CDR2 is SYDVKM. Deletions cut 6 bases from V and 6 bases from J, with 17 bases between. CDR3 nucleotide sequence: TGTGCCAGCAGACCAAAGACGGGGTACCATGGCTACACCTTC. Its protein is CASRPKTGYHGYTF.

The chain recombines TRBV29-1 with TRBJ2-2, with D hard to call. CDR3 size: 11 residues. Deletions cut 7 bases from V and 4 bases from J, with 7 bases between. Germline CDR1 and CDR2: SQVTM and ANQGSEA. In DNA form, the CDR3 reads TGCAGCGGAAGTTCCACCGGGGAGCTGTTTTTT. The encoded protein is CSGSSTGELFF.

The V call is TRBV3-1, the J call TRBJ2-1; maybe TRBD2 (5 bases). Trimming left V 6 bases short and J 4 bases short, with 16 bases between. Germline V gene data show CDR1 as LGHDT and CDR2 as YNNKEL (reference sequence). The CDR3 consists of 15 residues. CDR3 DNA sequence: TGTGCCAGCAGGACACGGGAAAGTGGTTACAATGAGCAGTTCTTC. Residues: CASRTRESGYNEQFF.